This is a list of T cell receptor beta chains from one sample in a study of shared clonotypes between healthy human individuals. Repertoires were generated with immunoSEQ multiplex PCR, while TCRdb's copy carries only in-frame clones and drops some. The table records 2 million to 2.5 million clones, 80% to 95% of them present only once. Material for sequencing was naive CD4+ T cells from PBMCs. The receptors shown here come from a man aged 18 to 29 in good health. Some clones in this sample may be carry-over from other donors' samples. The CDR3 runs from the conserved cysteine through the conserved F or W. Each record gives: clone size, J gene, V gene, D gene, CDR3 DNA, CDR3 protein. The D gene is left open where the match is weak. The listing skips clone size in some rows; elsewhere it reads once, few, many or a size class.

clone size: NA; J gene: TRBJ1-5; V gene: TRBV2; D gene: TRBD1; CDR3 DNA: TGTGCCAGCAGTATGGACAGGACCTGGGATCAGCCCCAGCATTTT; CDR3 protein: CASSMDRTWDQPQHF
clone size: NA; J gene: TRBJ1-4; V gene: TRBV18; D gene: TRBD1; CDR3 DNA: TGTGCCAGCTCACCATACGGGACAGACACCGATAATGAAAAACTGTTTTTT; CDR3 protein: CASSPYGTDTDNEKLFF
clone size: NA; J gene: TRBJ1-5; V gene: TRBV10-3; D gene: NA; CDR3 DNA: TGTGCCATCAGTGCATCTCGGACAGTACAGCCCCAGCATTTT; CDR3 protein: CAISASRTVQPQHF
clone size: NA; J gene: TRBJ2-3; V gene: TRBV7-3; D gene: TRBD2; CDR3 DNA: TGTGCCAGCAGCCAAAATAGCGGGCCCATGGGAGATACGCAGTATTTT; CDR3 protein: CASSQNSGPMGDTQYF
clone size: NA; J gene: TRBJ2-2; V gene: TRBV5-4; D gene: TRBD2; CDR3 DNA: TGTGCCAGCAGCTCCGGACTAGCGGGAGTTGACACCGGGGAGCTGTTTTTT; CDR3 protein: CASSSGLAGVDTGELFF
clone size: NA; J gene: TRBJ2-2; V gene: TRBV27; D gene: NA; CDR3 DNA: TGTGCCAGCAGTAGGTTCGACACCGGGGAGCTGTTTTTT; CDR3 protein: CASSRFDTGELFF
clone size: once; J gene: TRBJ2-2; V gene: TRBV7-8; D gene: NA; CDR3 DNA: TGTGCCAGCAGCTTGATTCAAGGATCAGACGGGGAGCTGTTTTTT; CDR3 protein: CASSLIQGSDGELFF
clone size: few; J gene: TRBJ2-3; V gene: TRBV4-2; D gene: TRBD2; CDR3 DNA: TGTGCCAGCAGCCCTATAGCGGGAGGGCCCACAGATACGCAGTATTTT; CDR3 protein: CASSPIAGGPTDTQYF
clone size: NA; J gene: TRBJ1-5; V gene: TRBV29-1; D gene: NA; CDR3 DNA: TGCAGCGTTGGATGGGGGAGAAATCAGCCCCAGCATTTT; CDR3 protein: CSVGWGRNQPQHF
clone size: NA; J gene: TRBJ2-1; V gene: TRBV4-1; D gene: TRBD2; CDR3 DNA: TGCGCCAGCAGCCAGAGGGGACTAGCGGGAGTCAATGAGCAGTTCTTC; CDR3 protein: CASSQRGLAGVNEQFF
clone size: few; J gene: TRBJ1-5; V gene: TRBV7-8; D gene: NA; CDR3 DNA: TGTGCCAGCAGCTTAGTCGGCAATCAGCCCCAGCATTTT; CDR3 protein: CASSLVGNQPQHF
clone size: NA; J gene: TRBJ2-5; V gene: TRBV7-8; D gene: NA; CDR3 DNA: TGTGCCAGCAGCCCGTTTGAGGGGTTACAAGAGACCCAGTACTTC; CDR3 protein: CASSPFEGLQETQYF
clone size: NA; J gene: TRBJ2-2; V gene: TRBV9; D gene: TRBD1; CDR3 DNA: TGTGCCAGCAGCGTAACACATACCCAGGGACAGGGAGCCGGGGAGCTGTTTTTT; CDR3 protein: CASSVTHTQGQGAGELFF
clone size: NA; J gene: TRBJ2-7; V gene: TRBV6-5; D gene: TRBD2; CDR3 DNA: TGTGCCAGCAGTGCGGGACTAGCCGCTACCTACGAGCAGTACTTC; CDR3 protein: CASSAGLAATYEQYF
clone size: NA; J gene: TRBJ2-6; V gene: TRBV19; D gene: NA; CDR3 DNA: TGTGCCAGTAGTTTCGGACCCGGGGCCAACGTCCTGACTTTC; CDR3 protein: CASSFGPGANVLTF
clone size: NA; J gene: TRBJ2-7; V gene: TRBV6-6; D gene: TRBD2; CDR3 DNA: TGTGCCAGCAGTACCCCTCCCGGGGGGGAGCAGTACTTC; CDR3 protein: CASSTPPGGEQYF
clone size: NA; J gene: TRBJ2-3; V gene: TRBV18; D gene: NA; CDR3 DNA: TGTGCCAGCTCACCGCTACAGAGTCGCACAGATACGCAGTATTTT; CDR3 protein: CASSPLQSRTDTQYF
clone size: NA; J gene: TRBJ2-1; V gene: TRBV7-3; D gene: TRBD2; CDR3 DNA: TGTGCCAGCAGCTTAACCGCGGGAGGCTCCTACAATGAGCAGTTCTTC; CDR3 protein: CASSLTAGGSYNEQFF
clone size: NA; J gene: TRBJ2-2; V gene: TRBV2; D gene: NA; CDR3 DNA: TGTGCCAGCAGTGAATCGGCCCAGCGCGGGGAGCTGTTTTTT; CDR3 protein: CASSESAQRGELFF
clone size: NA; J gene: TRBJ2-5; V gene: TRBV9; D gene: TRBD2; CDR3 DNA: TGTGCCAGCAGCGTAGCCCTAGCGGGAGGACAAGGGGCCGGGGCCCAGTACTTC; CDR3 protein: CASSVALAGGQGAGAQYF
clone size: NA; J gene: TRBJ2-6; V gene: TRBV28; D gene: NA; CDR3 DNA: TGTGCCAGCAGTTTTCCAAGCTCTGGGGCCAACGTCCTGACTTTC; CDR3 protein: CASSFPSSGANVLTF
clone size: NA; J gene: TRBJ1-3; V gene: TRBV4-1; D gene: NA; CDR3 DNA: TGCGCCAGCTCCGTCCTCCCTGGAAACACCATATATTTT; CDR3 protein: CASSVLPGNTIYF
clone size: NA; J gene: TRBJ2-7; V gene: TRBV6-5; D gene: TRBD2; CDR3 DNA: TGTGCCAGCAGTTTCAGGCTGCCAAGCGGGAGGTACGAGCAGTACTTC; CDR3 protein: CASSFRLPSGRYEQYF
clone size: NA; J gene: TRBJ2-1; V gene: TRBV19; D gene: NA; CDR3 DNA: TGTGCCAGTAGTATACTGACCAACAATGAGCAGTTCTTC; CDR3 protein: CASSILTNNEQFF
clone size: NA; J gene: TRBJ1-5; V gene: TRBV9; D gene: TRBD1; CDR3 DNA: TGTGCCAGCACTTCACTCGGGACAGGGAATCAGCCCCAGCATTTT; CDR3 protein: CASTSLGTGNQPQHF
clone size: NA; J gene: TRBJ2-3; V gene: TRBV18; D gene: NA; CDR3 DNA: TGTGCCAGCTCGACCCTGGACAGCACAGATACGCAGTATTTT; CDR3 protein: CASSTLDSTDTQYF
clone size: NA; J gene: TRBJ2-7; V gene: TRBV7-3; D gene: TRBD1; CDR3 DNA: TGTGCCAGCAGCTTAAGACTTGCAGGGGGCGACGAGCAGTACTTC; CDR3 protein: CASSLRLAGGDEQYF
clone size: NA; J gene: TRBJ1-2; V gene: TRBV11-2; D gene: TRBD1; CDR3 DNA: TGTGCCAGCAGCTCCCTGACAGGGTCGCCCTTAATCTATGGCTACACCTTC; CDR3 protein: CASSSLTGSPLIYGYTF
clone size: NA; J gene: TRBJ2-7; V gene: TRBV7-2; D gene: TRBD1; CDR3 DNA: TGTGCCAGCAGCTTCGACGGGACAGCATCCTACGAGCAGTACTTC; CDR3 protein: CASSFDGTASYEQYF
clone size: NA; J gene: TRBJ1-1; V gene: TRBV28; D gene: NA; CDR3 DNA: TGTGCCAGCAGTTTATTGGGGCGAGGAACTGAAGCTTTCTTT; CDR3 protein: CASSLLGRGTEAFF
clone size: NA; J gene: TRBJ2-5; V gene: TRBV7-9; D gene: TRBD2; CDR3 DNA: TGTGCCAGCAGCTTGACTAGCGGGAGGTTAGAGACCCAGTACTTC; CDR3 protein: CASSLTSGRLETQYF
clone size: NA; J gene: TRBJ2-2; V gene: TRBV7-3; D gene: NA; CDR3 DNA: TGTGCCAGCAGCCCTGACACGAACACCGGGGAGCTGTTTTTT; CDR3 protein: CASSPDTNTGELFF
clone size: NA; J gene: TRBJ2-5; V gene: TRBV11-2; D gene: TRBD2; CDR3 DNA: TGTGCCAGCACCTCGCGACGGACGGGAGGCAGGGAAGAGACCCAGTACTTC; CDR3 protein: CASTSRRTGGREETQYF
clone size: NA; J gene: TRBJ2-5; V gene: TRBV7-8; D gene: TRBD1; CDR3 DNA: TGTGCCAGCAGCTTAGACAGGGGGCATGGAGAGACCCAGTACTTC; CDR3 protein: CASSLDRGHGETQYF
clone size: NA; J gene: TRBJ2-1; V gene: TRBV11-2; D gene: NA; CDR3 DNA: TGTGCCAGCAGCTTGCTCGGCGGAGGTCGGTACAATGAGCAGTTCTTC; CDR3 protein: CASSLLGGGRYNEQFF
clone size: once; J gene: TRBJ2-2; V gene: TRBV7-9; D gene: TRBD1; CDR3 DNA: TGTGCCAGCTCCTCGGGACAGGGGCACACCGGGGAGCTGTTTTTT; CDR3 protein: CASSSGQGHTGELFF
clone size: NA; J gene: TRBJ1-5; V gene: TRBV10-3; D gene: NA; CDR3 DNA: TGTGCCATCAGTGATTCCCAGCACAATCAGCCCCAGCATTTT; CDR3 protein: CAISDSQHNQPQHF
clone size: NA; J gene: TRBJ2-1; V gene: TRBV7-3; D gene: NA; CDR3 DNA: TGTGCCAGCAGCCCCCAGGGGGAGGTACGCTTCAATGAGCAGTTCTTC; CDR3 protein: CASSPQGEVRFNEQFF
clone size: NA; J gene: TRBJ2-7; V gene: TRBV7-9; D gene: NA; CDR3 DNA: TGTGCCAGCAGCTTAGCGGGAGGATTGTCCTACGAGCAGTACTTC; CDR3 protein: CASSLAGGLSYEQYF
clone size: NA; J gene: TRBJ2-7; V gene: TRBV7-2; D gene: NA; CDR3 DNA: TGTGCCAGCAGCTTAGTTCAGGCCGCTCACTACGAGCAGTACTTC; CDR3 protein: CASSLVQAAHYEQYF
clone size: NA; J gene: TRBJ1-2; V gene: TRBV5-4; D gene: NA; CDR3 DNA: TGTGCCAGCAGCCTGCCGACGGCTAACTATGGCTACACCTTC; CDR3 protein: CASSLPTANYGYTF
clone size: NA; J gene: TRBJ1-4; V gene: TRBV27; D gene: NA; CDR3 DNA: TGTGCCAGCAGTTTACGAGGTGGAACTAATGAAAAACTGTTTTTT; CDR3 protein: CASSLRGGTNEKLFF
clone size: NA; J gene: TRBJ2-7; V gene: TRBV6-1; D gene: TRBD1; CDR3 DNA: TGTGCCAGCAGGATCGACAGGGCCCACGAGCAGTACTTC; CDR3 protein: CASRIDRAHEQYF
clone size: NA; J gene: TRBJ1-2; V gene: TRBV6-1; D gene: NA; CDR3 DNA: TGTGCCAGCAGTGGACGGACAGACCTCTATGGCTACACCTTC; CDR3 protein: CASSGRTDLYGYTF
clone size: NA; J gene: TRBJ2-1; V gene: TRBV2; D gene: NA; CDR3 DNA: TGTGCCAGCACACGGGACTCTGCCTACAATGAGCAGTTCTTC; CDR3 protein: CASTRDSAYNEQFF
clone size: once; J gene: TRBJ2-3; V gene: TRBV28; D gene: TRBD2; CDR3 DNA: TGTGCCAGCCTAGCGGACCTCACAGATACGCAGTATTTT; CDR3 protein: CASLADLTDTQYF
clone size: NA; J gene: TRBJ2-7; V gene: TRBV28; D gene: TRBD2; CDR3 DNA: TGTGCCAGCAGTTTCCCCCTGGTGTTAGCGGGAGGGTCCTACGAGCAGTACTTC; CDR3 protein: CASSFPLVLAGGSYEQYF
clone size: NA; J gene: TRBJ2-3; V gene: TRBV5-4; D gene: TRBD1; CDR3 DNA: TGTGCCAGCAGCTTGGGGCAGGGGGCGGATACGCAGTATTTT; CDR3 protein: CASSLGQGADTQYF
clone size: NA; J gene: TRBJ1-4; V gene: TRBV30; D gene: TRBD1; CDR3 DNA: TGTGCCTGCCCACAGGGGCGGGATGAAAAACTGTTTTTT; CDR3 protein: CACPQGRDEKLFF
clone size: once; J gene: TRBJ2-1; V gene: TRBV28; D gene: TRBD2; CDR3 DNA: TGTGCCAGCAGTACCCCACTAGCGGGAGGGGACGGGGCTAGGGGGGAGCAGTTCTTC; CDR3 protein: CASSTPLAGGDGARGEQFF
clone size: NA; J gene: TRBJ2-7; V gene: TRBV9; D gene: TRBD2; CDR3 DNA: TGTGCCAGCAGCGTAGGGCTAGCGGGGCGTTCCTACGAGCAGTACTTC; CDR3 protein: CASSVGLAGRSYEQYF
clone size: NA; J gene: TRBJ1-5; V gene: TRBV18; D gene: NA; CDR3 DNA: TGTGCCAGCTCACCGGACGGGAATCAGCCCCAGCATTTT; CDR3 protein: CASSPDGNQPQHF
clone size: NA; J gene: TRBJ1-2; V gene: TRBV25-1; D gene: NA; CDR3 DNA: TGTGCCAGCAGTGAATTGGCAGAAAGTATCGCCGGCGGCTACACCTTC; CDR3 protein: CASSELAESIAGGYTF
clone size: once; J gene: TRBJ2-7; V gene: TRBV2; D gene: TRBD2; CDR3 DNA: TGTGCCAGCAGGGTACTAGCGGGAGGCTCCTACGAGCAGTACTTC; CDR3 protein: CASRVLAGGSYEQYF
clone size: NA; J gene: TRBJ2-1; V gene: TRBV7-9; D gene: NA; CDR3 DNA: TGTGCCAGCAGCGGCGGCCCGGGGAAAATGGGCTGGAATGAGCAGTTCTTC; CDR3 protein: CASSGGPGKMGWNEQFF
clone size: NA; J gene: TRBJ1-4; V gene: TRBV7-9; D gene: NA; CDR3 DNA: TGTGCCAGCAGCCGAGAGGGGTTGACTAATGAAAAACTGTTTTTT; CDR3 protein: CASSREGLTNEKLFF